The 26 T cell receptor beta chains below come from one sample, sequenced in a study of T cell responses to AZD1222 COVID-19 vaccine. Clones were sequenced by immunoSEQ multiplex PCR, and TCRdb holds only the in-frame ones, with some missing. The repertoire has around 80,000 clones, about 84% of them found once; the top ten carry 8.5% to 10%. The sequencing here drew on peripheral blood, taken on day 0 of AZD1222 vaccination. Every receptor here comes from an adult in good health.

The genes are TRBV5-1 and TRBJ2-5; 13 nucleotides agree with TRBD2. V was clipped by 4 bases and J by 4 bases; unmatched bases: 13. The CDR3 has 18 amino acids. CDR1 SGHRS and CDR2 YFSETQ come from the germline V gene. CDR3 coding DNA: TGCGCCAGCAGCGGGGGACTAGCGGGAATCGGGGCCCCAGAGACCCAGTACTTC. It specifies CASSGGLAGIGAPETQYF.

The chain carries TRBV7-2 and TRBJ2-3, with D maybe TRBD2 (6 bases). Germline assignment: CDR1 SGHTA and CDR2 FQGNSA. Trimming stripped 4 bases from V and 2 bases from J, with 13 bases between. The CDR3 has 15 residues. The CDR3 region is CASSSGLPFTDTQYF. The CDR3 coding sequence is TGTGCCAGCAGCTCAGGACTACCGTTCACAGATACGCAGTATTTT.

DNA for the CDR3: TGTGCCAGCAGTTCCCCTTACCCACTAGCGGGAGTAGTGAATGAGCAGTTCTTC. This sequence encodes CASSSPYPLAGVVNEQFF. The rearrangement joins TRBV28 to TRBJ2-1; 11 bases are a match to TRBD2. CDR3 length: 18 amino acids. Per the germline V gene, CDR1 is MDHEN and CDR2 is SYDVKM. J gave up 7 bases and V 4 bases, and 15 bases lay outside the gene matches.

V usage is TRBV7-9 and J usage is TRBJ2-4, with TRBD1 as a possible D gene (5 bases). Per germline, CDR1 SEHNR and CDR2 FQNEAQ (reference sequence). The V end lost 3 bases, the J end lost 8 bases, and 11 bases lay between the germline ends. The CDR3 is 13 amino acids. The CDR3 sequence: CASSFSLGDIQYF. The CDR3 nucleotides read TGTGCCAGCAGCTTCTCCTTAGGGGACATTCAGTACTTC.

V usage is TRBV2 and J usage is TRBJ2-1, with 13 bases matching TRBD2. This CDR3 is 15 amino acids long. The germline V gene encodes CDR1 SNHLY and CDR2 FYNNEI. Germline trimming cut 6 bases from V and 10 bases from J; bases unmatched to any gene: 9. The CDR3 region has the DNA TGTGCCAGCAGGAAACTAGCGGGAGGGCCGGGGGAGCAGTTCTTC. This sequence encodes CASRKLAGGPGEQFF.

The rearrangement links TRBV5-6 to TRBJ2-5; no definite D call. V lost 4 bases and J 2 bases, leaving 12 bases between the germline ends. Germline assignment: CDR1 SGHDT and CDR2 YYEEEE. The CDR3 runs 14 residues. This CDR3 is CASSNYGPQETQYF. Written as DNA, the CDR3 is TGTGCCAGCAGCAACTACGGGCCACAAGAGACCCAGTACTTC.

The chain uses TRBV7-9 and TRBJ2-1; D uncertain. The CDR3 is made up of 13 amino acids. CDR1 SEHNR and CDR2 FQNEAQ come from the germline V gene (reference sequence). Deletions cut 3 bases from V and 6 bases from J, with 9 bases between. This chain's CDR3 is CASSLGLGNEQFF. The CDR3 coding sequence is TGTGCCAGCAGCTTGGGGTTAGGCAATGAGCAGTTCTTC.

This clone was detected a few times. The chain couples TRBV28 to TRBJ2-5; TRBD2 agrees at 12 bases. V shed 2 bases and J 13 bases; nucleotides not matched to a gene: 11. CDR3 length: 15 residues. Looked up from germline, CDR1 is MDHEN and CDR2 is SYDVKM. The CDR3 region is CASSLLGTSGSLRYF. The CDR3 DNA reads as TGTGCCAGCAGTTTACTAGGGACTAGCGGGTCTCTGAGGTACTTC.

The rearrangement uses TRBV7-9 and TRBJ1-1; TRBD1 matches 11 bases. Per germline, CDR1 SEHNR and CDR2 FQNEAQ (reference sequence). This CDR3 spans 14 amino acids. The V segment lost 5 bases and the J segment 7 bases; nucleotides outside the gene matches: 6. The CDR3 DNA follows: TGTGCCAGCAGCGTGGACAGGGGGCGTAGTGAAGCTTTCTTT. Translation gives CASSVDRGRSEAFF.

J is TRBJ2-1 and V is TRBV20-1, with no clear D. This CDR3 is built from 13 residues. The ends were cut back, 3 bases at V and 2 bases at J, with 8 bases in the middle. The germline V gene encodes CDR1 DFQATT and CDR2 SNEGSKA (reference sequence). In nucleotides, the CDR3 is TGCAGTGCTAGTCGGTCAACCTACAATGAGCAGTTCTTC. This translates into CSASRSTYNEQFF.

This chain joins TRBV11-2 and TRBJ2-5; 9 bases line up with TRBD2. Germline assignment: CDR1 SGHAT and CDR2 FQNNGV. V was clipped by 4 bases and J by 5 bases; unmatched bases: 5. The CDR3 length is 14 residues. CDR3 DNA sequence: TGTGCCAGCAGCTCCTTAGCGGGGGCGGAGACCCAGTACTTC. Translating gives CASSSLAGAETQYF.

The chain combines TRBV11-3 with TRBJ2-2; D perhaps matches TRBD1 (6 bases). The CDR3 spans 15 residues. Germline CDR1 is SGHNT and CDR2 is YENEEA. The V and J ends lost 4 bases and 6 bases respectively, with 15 bases between them. The CDR3 sequence: CASSSYRVKAGELFF. CDR3 DNA: TGTGCCAGCAGCTCGTACAGGGTGAAGGCCGGGGAGCTGTTTTTT.

The chain couples TRBV28 to TRBJ1-4; a possible D gene is TRBD1 (5 bases). The V end lost 8 bases, the J end lost 7 bases, and 14 bases lay between the germline ends. Per the germline V gene, CDR1 is MDHEN and CDR2 is SYDVKM. CDR3 length: 13 amino acids. The CDR3 loop is CASSFLGAEKLFF. The CDR3 DNA is TGTGCCAGCTCCTTCCTCGGGGCTGAAAAACTGTTTTTT.

This clone was found a few times. The rearrangement links TRBV5-1 to TRBJ1-1; perhaps TRBD1 as D (5 bases). Germline assignment: CDR1 SGHRS and CDR2 YFSETQ. V gave up 4 bases and J gave up 1 base, with 8 bases separating them. CDR3 length: 13 residues. This CDR3 is CASSPQGNTEAFF. CDR3 coding DNA: TGCGCCAGCAGCCCGCAGGGGAACACTGAAGCTTTCTTT.

The V call is TRBV29-1, the J call TRBJ1-1; TRBD1 matches at 8 bases. The junction had 4 bases not matched to a gene; V was cut back by 1 base and J by 6 bases. This CDR3 region has 13 residues. In germline, CDR1 is SQVTM, CDR2 ANQGSEA. CDR3 DNA: TGCAGCGTTGAAGGACAGGGGAGGGCTGAAGCTTTCTTT. It yields the protein CSVEGQGRAEAFF.

V usage is TRBV3-1 (or the pseudogene TRBV3-2) and J usage is TRBJ2-3; possible D gene TRBD2, 6 bases. CDR1 LGHDT and CDR2 YNNKEL come from the germline V gene (reference sequence). The V and J ends lost 3 bases and 0 bases respectively, with 25 bases between them. The CDR3 sequence is 20 residues long. The chain's CDR3 is CASSQGSGPTGLRSTDTQYF. CDR3 nucleotide sequence: TGTGCCAGCAGCCAGGGGTCGGGACCAACGGGACTCAGGAGCACAGATACGCAGTATTTT.

The chain employs TRBV7-8 and TRBJ2-3; possible D gene TRBD2, 5 bases. CDR3 length: 16 amino acids. Between the trimmed V and J ends, which lost 3 bases and 3 bases, there was a span of 16 bases. Germline V gene sequence: CDR1 SGHVS, CDR2 FQNEAQ. The chain's CDR3 is CASSLAAGVTTDTQYF. CDR3 in DNA: TGTGCCAGCAGCTTGGCGGCGGGCGTAACAACAGATACGCAGTATTTT.

The chain carries TRBV28 and TRBJ1-5, with no clear D. There are 12 residues in the CDR3. The V end lost 3 bases, the J end lost 11 bases, and 11 bases lay between the germline ends. The V gene's germline CDR1 is MDHEN and CDR2 SYDVKM. Here the CDR3 reads CASSFSPSAQHF. CDR3 bases: TGTGCCAGCAGTTTCAGCCCTTCTGCCCAGCATTTT.

The chain carries TRBV14 and TRBJ1-2; 8 bases agree with TRBD1. With 4 bases clipped from V and 8 bases from J, the junction kept 12 bases outside the gene matches. Germline loops: CDR1 SGHDN, CDR2 FVKESK. CDR3 size: 15 residues. The CDR3 DNA is TGTGCCAGCAGCCCCTCCGGGACAGGCCAATCGGGCTACACCTTC. This codes for CASSPSGTGQSGYTF.

V is TRBV3-1 (or the pseudogene TRBV3-2) and J is TRBJ1-3, with TRBD1 identical over 7 bases. Germline V CDR1 and CDR2: LGHDT, YNNKEL (reference sequence). J lost 2 bases, V lost 4 bases, and 5 bases had no gene match. The CDR3 length is 15 residues. CDR3 DNA sequence: TGTGCCAGCAGCCCAGGGACAGCGACTGGAAACACCATATATTTT. Encoded protein: CASSPGTATGNTIYF.

The chain joins TRBV28 to TRBJ1-2, with a possible D match to TRBD1 (6 bases). V gave up 4 bases and J gave up 4 bases, with 10 bases separating them. The germline CDR1 and CDR2 sequences are MDHEN and SYDVKM. This CDR3 contains 13 residues. The CDR3 coding sequence is TGTGCCAGCAGTTCCAGGGGTCCCTATGGCTACACCTTC. Its translation is CASSSRGPYGYTF.

V gene TRBV6-6 combines with J gene TRBJ2-7, with a tentative D call TRBD1 (6 bases). Germline V gene data show CDR1 as MNHNY and CDR2 as SVGAGI (reference sequence). The length of the CDR3 is 12 residues. V gave up 2 bases and J gave up 5 bases, with 7 bases separating them. The CDR3 region has the DNA TGTGCCAGCAGTTACAAGGGGGACGAGCAGTACTTC. Its protein product is CASSYKGDEQYF.

The count of this clone is one. CDR3 in amino acids: CASSAESGANVLTF. CDR3 coding DNA: TGCGCCAGCAGTGCGGAGTCTGGGGCCAACGTCCTGACTTTC. The V and J genes are TRBV10-1 and TRBJ2-6; D call uncertain. Trimming removed 4 bases from V and 1 base from J, with 5 bases in between. The CDR3 extends over 14 amino acids. Germline CDR1 reads WNHNN; CDR2 reads SYGVQD (reference sequence).

J is TRBJ1-2 and V is TRBV27; possible D gene TRBD1, 6 bases. Germline lookup yields CDR1 MNHEY and CDR2 SMNVEV (reference sequence). Trimming pared 8 bases from V and 7 bases from J, leaving 17 bases between. The CDR3 loop spans 13 amino acids. The CDR3 reads CASCPSGVGGYTF. CDR3 in DNA: TGTGCCAGCTGCCCCTCAGGGGTGGGTGGCTACACCTTC.

This clone was observed a few times. In nucleotides, the CDR3 is TGTGCCAGCAGCCGCCCGGGACTAGCGGGAGTCACAGATACGCAGTATTTT. Protein: CASSRPGLAGVTDTQYF. The V gene is TRBV7-2, the J gene TRBJ2-3; 14 nucleotides match TRBD2. The germline V gene encodes CDR1 SGHTA and CDR2 FQGNSA. V shed 5 bases, J shed 2 bases, and the junction held 6 bases outside the gene matches. There are 17 residues in the CDR3.

This clone has only a few counts. This sequence joins TRBV18 and TRBJ1-5; weak D call: TRBD1 (5 bases). The V gene's germline CDR1 is KGHSH and CDR2 LQKENI. The CDR3 covers 13 residues. The germline V and J ends were trimmed by 3 bases and 7 bases, with 10 bases remaining between them. CDR3 residues: CASSPGRGQPQHF. The CDR3 DNA reads TGTGCCAGCTCACCGGGAAGGGGACAGCCCCAGCATTTT.